This TCR beta chain stems from a study of shared clonotypes between healthy human individuals. Replicate PCRs for unsorted PBMC used roughly 0.3 ug DNA (around 29,000 T cell genomes). The repertoire was sequenced with immunoSEQ multiplex PCR; TCRdb's copy has only in-frame clones and lacks some. Of 400,000 to 500,000 clones listed, less than 80% are singletons. The CDR3 length is 13 residues. The germline gives CDR1 MDHEN, CDR2 SYDVKM. Trimming took 6 bases from V and 2 from J, leaving 8 bases between them. This clonotype originated in a middle-aged woman in good health. Some clones in this sample may be carry-over from other donors' samples. The rearrangement uses TRBV28 and TRBJ1-5; D remains unclear. Sequencing was performed on PBMCs. CDR3 in DNA: TGTGCCAGCAGGCGGGTAGGCAATCAGCCCCAGCATTTT. Protein product: CASRRVGNQPQHF.